This TCR beta chain was identified in a study of blood T cell repertoires in COVID-19. Study-level information: Sample material is recorded as cDNA or gDNA derived from T cells, B-cell-depleted T cells, or PBMCs.

This CDR3 has 16 residues. Germline V lookup: CDR1 SGHDT, CDR2 YYEEEE. Trimming took 2 bases from V and 7 from J; bases not matched to a gene: 6. What the recovered Cohort 3 donors had was two negative PCRs, clearance, or symptom resolution. Original data processing: How many nucleated cells were present was estimated from reference gene primer amplification. Generated by immunoSEQ multiplex PCR, the TCRdb table keeps only in-frame clones and is missing some. The DNA was the basis for D and trimming; V, J and clone size are from that table. The data contain 190,000 or so clones, approximately 90% of them singletons.

The sequenced material came from PBMCs or T cells enriched from blood (not recorded which). The clonotype was recovered from a man aged 25-45 years who had recovered from COVID-19. The chain carries TRBV5-6 and TRBJ2-2, with 12 bases matching TRBD1. The chain's CDR3 is CASSFGTGGVYGELFF. For the CDR3, the DNA is TGTGCCAGCAGCTTCGGGACAGGGGGCGTCTACGGGGAGCTGTTTTTT.